Listed here are 18 T cell receptor beta chains from one sample, sequenced in a study of cytomegalovirus exposure and HLA in healthy donors. The primer mix had 60 Vbeta and 13 Jbeta primers. Produced via immunoSEQ multiplex PCR; TCRdb's table is partial and in-frame only. The sample consists of over 80,000 clones, approximately 80% of them appearing once. Sequenced material: PBMCs. These receptors originate from a man aged 35-49 years in good health and CMV-seronegative.

The J gene is TRBJ2-1, the V gene TRBV2; 10 bases line up with TRBD2. V trimming: 2 bases; J trimming: 6 bases; junction bases outside the gene matches: 7. Per the germline V gene, CDR1 is SNHLY and CDR2 is FYNNEI. CDR3 length: 16 residues. The CDR3 DNA is TGTGCCAGCAGTGAATGGAGCGGGGGGGCGGGCAATGAGCAGTTCTTC. Translating gives CASSEWSGGAGNEQFF.

This clone was counted once. V usage is TRBV6-1 and J usage is TRBJ2-7; maybe TRBD2 (5 bases). CDR3 length: 14 amino acids. V lost 6 bases and J 2 bases, leaving 14 bases between the germline ends. The germline V gene encodes CDR1 MNHNS and CDR2 SASEGT. CDR3 residues: CASRRSEGAYEQYF. The CDR3 DNA follows: TGTGCCAGCAGGAGGAGCGAGGGTGCCTACGAGCAGTACTTC.

CDR3 region: CASSEGGGMNYPYEQYF. In DNA, the CDR3 is TGTGCCAGCAGCGAGGGCGGGGGGATGAACTACCCTTACGAGCAGTACTTC. The chain has TRBV9 and TRBJ2-7; TRBD2 matches 8 bases. CDR1 and CDR2 (germline): SGDLS, YYNGEE. The CDR3 covers 17 residues. The J segment lost 4 bases and the V segment lost 3 bases, leaving 15 bases of the junction unmatched.

V is TRBV5-5 and J is TRBJ1-2, with D tentatively TRBD1 (6 bases). The CDR3 is 15 residues long. CDR1 is SGHKS and CDR2 is YYEKEE in the germline V gene (reference sequence). The V end lost 0 bases, the J end lost 8 bases, and 17 bases lay between the germline ends. Written as DNA, the CDR3 is TGTGCCAGCAGCTTGGTGATCACAGGGTTTATAGGCTACACCTTC. This translates into CASSLVITGFIGYTF.

The V gene is TRBV7-2, the J gene TRBJ1-2, with TRBD1 matching over 7 bases. Germline lookup yields CDR1 SGHTA and CDR2 FQGNSA. The ends lost 4 bases at V and 0 bases at J; junction bases unmatched: 14. This CDR3 has 18 residues. The CDR3 here is CASSSPGGGQTPNYGYTF. CDR3 DNA: TGTGCCAGCAGCTCCCCGGGAGGGGGCCAGACCCCTAACTATGGCTACACCTTC.

The gene calls are TRBV7-3 and TRBJ2-3; 8 nucleotides align to TRBD2. The CDR3 is 13 residues long. Per the germline V gene, CDR1 is SGHTA and CDR2 is FQGTGA. V shed 4 bases and J 14 bases; nucleotides not matched to a gene: 11. CDR3 amino acids: CASSSPAGVGMYF. The CDR3, as DNA: TGTGCCAGCAGCTCACCAGCGGGGGTTGGGATGTATTTT. Supplemented by reference TRBV7-3 and TRBJ2-3, the full variable domain reads GAGVSQTPSNKVTEKGKYVELRCDPISGHTALYWYRQSLGQGPEFLIYFQGTGAADDSGLPNDRFFAVRPEGSVSTLKIQRTERGDSAVYLCASSSPAGVGMYFGPGTRLTVL.

This chain links TRBV4-2 with TRBJ2-3, with a tentative D call TRBD2 (6 bases). Germline CDR1 reads LGHNA; CDR2 reads YNFKEQ. V was cut by 3 bases and J by 0 bases, with 13 bases left in between. The CDR3 totals 16 residues. The CDR3 nucleotides read TGTGCCAGCAGCCAGGATACGGGGGAAAGCACAGATACGCAGTATTTT. Translation gives CASSQDTGESTDTQYF.

The J gene is TRBJ1-1, the V gene TRBV11-2; D ambiguous. V was shortened by 5 bases and J by 2 bases, with 9 bases between the two germline ends. The CDR3 totals 13 residues. CDR1 SGHAT and CDR2 FQNNGV come from the germline V gene. This chain's CDR3 is CASSKYSNTEAFF. DNA of the CDR3: TGTGCCAGCAGCAAGTACAGTAACACTGAAGCTTTCTTT. Full variable domain (remainder filled in from reference TRBV11-2 and TRBJ1-1): EAGVAQSPRYKIIEKRQSVAFWCNPISGHATLYWYQQILGQGPKLLIQFQNNGVVDDSQLPKDRFSAERLKGVDSTLKIQPAKLEDSAVYLCASSKYSNTEAFFGQGTRLTVV.

The rearrangement links TRBV7-3 to TRBJ2-7; 10 positions agree with TRBD2. The CDR3 runs 15 residues. Germline lookup yields CDR1 SGHTA and CDR2 FQGTGA. J gave up 1 base and V 2 bases, and 2 bases lay outside the gene matches. The DNA for the CDR3 is TGTGCCAGCAGCTTAGAACTAGCGGGGTCCTACGAGCAGTACTTC. It codes for CASSLELAGSYEQYF.

The chain couples TRBV4-2 to TRBJ2-5; TRBD2 matches at 7 bases. Germline V gene lookup returns CDR1 LGHNA and CDR2 YNFKEQ. The junction had 2 bases not matched to a gene; V was cut back by 1 base and J by 0 bases. The CDR3 runs 15 residues. The CDR3 DNA follows: TGTGCCAGCAGCCAAGGACGGGGGGACCAAGAGACCCAGTACTTC. Translation gives CASSQGRGDQETQYF.

The chain is built from TRBV29-1 and TRBJ2-7, with 11 positions matching TRBD2. V gave up 6 bases and J gave up 2 bases; unmatched junction bases: 3. CDR3 length equals 13 residues. Germline V gene data show CDR1 as SQVTM and CDR2 as ANQGSEA. DNA of the CDR3: TGCAGCGTCCTTAGCGGGGGGGCCTACGAGCAGTACTTC. It is translated as CSVLSGGAYEQYF.

V usage is TRBV9 and J usage is TRBJ2-5; TRBD1 might be the D (5 bases). The CDR3 covers 12 residues. V was clipped by 0 bases and J by 5 bases, with 5 bases between them. Germline loops: CDR1 SGDLS, CDR2 YYNGEE. CDR3 bases: TGTGCCAGCAGCGTAGGGGGCGAGACCCAGTACTTC. Its translation is CASSVGGETQYF.

This clone was seen more than once but under ten times. The J gene is TRBJ1-1, the V gene TRBV6-1; possible D gene TRBD1, 5 bases. This CDR3 spans 15 amino acids. Looked up from germline, CDR1 is MNHNS and CDR2 is SASEGT. V was trimmed by 3 bases and J by 0 bases, leaving 11 bases between them. The CDR3 DNA reads as TGTGCCAGCAGTGAGGCGGGACCGCTGAACACTGAAGCTTTCTTT. Translation: CASSEAGPLNTEAFF.

The genes are TRBV5-1 and TRBJ2-7; TRBD1 matches at 7 bases. Germline-derived CDR1 and CDR2 are SGHRS and YFSETQ. The CDR3 loop spans 15 amino acids. The V and J ends lost 0 bases and 4 bases, in that order; junction bases with no gene match: 7. DNA for the CDR3: TGCGCCAGCAGCTTGGGGGTCCTACAGGGGTACGAGCAGTACTTC. It codes for CASSLGVLQGYEQYF. Variable domain in full (rest from reference TRBV5-1 and TRBJ2-7): KAGVTQTPRYLIKTRGQQVTLSCSPISGHRSVSWYQQTPGQGLQFLFEYFSETQRNKGNFPGRFSGRQFSNSRSEMNVSTLELGDSALYLCASSLGVLQGYEQYFGPGTRLTVT.

The V and J genes are TRBV5-1 and TRBJ2-3; 14 bases line up with TRBD2. The trim removed 5 bases at V and 1 base at J, leaving 3 bases unmatched. The CDR3 extends over 16 amino acids. Germline CDR1 is SGHRS and CDR2 is YFSETQ. The CDR3 protein is CASRPGLAGGTDTQYF. As DNA, the CDR3 is TGCGCCAGCAGGCCGGGACTAGCGGGGGGCACAGATACGCAGTATTTT.

V and J are TRBV7-9 and TRBJ2-7; the match to TRBD1 covers 10 bases. The CDR3 spans 15 residues. The J segment lost 11 bases and the V segment lost 5 bases, leaving 15 bases of the junction unmatched. The germline V gene encodes CDR1 SEHNR and CDR2 FQNEAQ (reference sequence). The CDR3: CASSVPGQGRRKKYF. For the CDR3, the DNA is TGTGCCAGCAGCGTTCCGGGACAGGGGAGGAGAAAGAAGTACTTC.

This chain joins TRBV19 and TRBJ1-2; D perhaps matches TRBD1 (5 bases). The CDR3 extends over 13 amino acids. Trimming removed 3 bases at V and 4 bases at J, with 9 bases between. CDR1 is LNHDA, CDR2 SQIVND, per germline (reference sequence). This CDR3 reads CASSIDSLYGYTF. The CDR3 DNA follows: TGTGCCAGTAGTATCGACAGCCTCTATGGCTACACCTTC.

The J gene is TRBJ2-5, the V gene TRBV30; TRBD2 matches 15 bases. The CDR3 contains 16 residues. V was clipped by 5 bases and J by 1 base; unmatched bases: 5. CDR1 GTSNPN and CDR2 SVGIG come from the germline V gene (reference sequence). CDR3 residues: CAWGLAGGPGQETQYF. Here the CDR3 DNA reads TGTGCCTGGGGACTAGCGGGGGGGCCGGGCCAAGAGACCCAGTACTTC.